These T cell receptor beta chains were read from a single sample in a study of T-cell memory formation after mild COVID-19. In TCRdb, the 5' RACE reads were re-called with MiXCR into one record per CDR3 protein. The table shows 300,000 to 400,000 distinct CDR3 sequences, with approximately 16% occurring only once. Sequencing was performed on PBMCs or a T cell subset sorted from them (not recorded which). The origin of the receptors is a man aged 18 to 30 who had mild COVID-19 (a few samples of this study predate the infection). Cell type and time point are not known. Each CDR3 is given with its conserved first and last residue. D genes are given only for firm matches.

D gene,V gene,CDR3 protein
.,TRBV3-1,CASSGGSAGELFF
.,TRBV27,CASSSDGGAGRDSNQPQHF
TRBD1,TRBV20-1,CSAYSDRGRPHTGELFF
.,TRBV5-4,CASSGALGETQYF
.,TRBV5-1,CASSLHGATGELFF
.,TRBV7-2,CASSLDLTGQFF
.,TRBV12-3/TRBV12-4,CASTPRPNNEQFF
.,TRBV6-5,CASRTTSSETQYF
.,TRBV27,CASSLNKYYEQYF
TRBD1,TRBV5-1,CASSLEQGLAKNIQYF
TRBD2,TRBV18,CASSSGRGEQYF
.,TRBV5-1,CASSLSRGDYNEQFF
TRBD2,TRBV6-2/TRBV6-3,CASSYSSSGGSDTQYF
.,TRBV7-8,CASSFGRDEETQYF
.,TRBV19,CASSMGGGRYEQFF
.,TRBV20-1,CSARAEITDTQYF
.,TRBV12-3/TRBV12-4,CASSLGPGTNTGELFF
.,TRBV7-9,CASTPEGTDTQYF
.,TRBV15,CATSKGDVTEAFF
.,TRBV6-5,CASSFTGSGELFF
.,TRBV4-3,CASSQDAGTVDNEQFF
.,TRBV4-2,CASSQVTGPAGELFF
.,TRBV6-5,CASMGPGVGDTQYF
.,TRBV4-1,CASRAIGAGREQYF
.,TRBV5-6,CASSLFGLTGNTIYF
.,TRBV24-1,CATSDSRGAGELFF
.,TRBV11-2,CASSLGLGGMNTEAFF
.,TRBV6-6,CASQDSYNQPQHF
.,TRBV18,CASSPGPGADTQYF
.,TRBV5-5,CASSWAGSEAFF
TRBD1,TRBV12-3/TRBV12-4,CASRTGQSTDTQYF
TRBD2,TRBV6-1,CASRGSGASTDTQYF
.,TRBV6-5,CASSYSGMGYEQYF
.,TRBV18,CASSPRLIRTAYEQYF
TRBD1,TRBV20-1,CSAVTDRVHFF
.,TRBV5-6,CASSLSGRSYEQYF